This T cell receptor (beta chain) was found in a study of monozygotic twins with inflammatory bowel disease. UMIs with a 6-nucleotide sample barcode were added by template switching. From its re-call of the 5' RACE reads, TCRdb lists each CDR3 protein once, without DNA. The listing contains approximately 330,000 distinct CDR3 sequences. Germline-derived CDR1 and CDR2 are LNHDA and SQIVND (reference sequence). There are 15 residues in the CDR3. The receptor's source is a human donor with ulcerative colitis or Crohn's disease, or a healthy co-twin of an affected twin (not recorded which). The chain joins TRBV19 to TRBJ2-1; TCRdb selects TRBD1, and the lack of DNA leaves this call unchecked. The sample consisted of blood. CDR3 sequence reads: CASSIGTGSYNEQFF.